The clone carrying this T cell receptor (beta chain) was seen many times. The antigen is undetermined. The DNA ends 3 residues before the CDR3 does, and the rest of the CDR3 is filled in from the germline J gene. Control and CVID samples contributed equal amounts of genomic DNA. The method was immunoSEQ multiplex PCR; TCRdb's version includes in-frame clones alone and lacks a portion of them. This repertoire holds fewer than 75,000 clones, and none appear only once. The data are from a study of T cell clonality in common variable immunodeficiency. Study results and limitations: CVID subjects shared fewer TCRbeta clones than healthy controls did. CVID subjects had higher TCRbeta clonality than healthy controls, most marked in about a third.

This CDR3 has 16 residues. From germline, CDR1 is LNHDA and CDR2 SQIVND (reference sequence). V trimming: 8 bases; J trimming: 7 bases; junction bases outside the gene matches: 16. The chain uses TRBV19 and TRBJ2-2; 7 bases fit TRBD2. This receptor was taken from a person aged 18 to 70 in good health. Sequencing input: peripheral blood mononuclear cells. The CDR3 here is CASLERETMGSGELFF. The sequenced CDR3 bases are TGTGCCAGTCTTGAGCGGGAAACAATGGGTAGCGGGGAG.